The present T cell receptor (beta chain) was sequenced within a study of T-cell reconstitution after alpha-beta-depleted transplantation in children. The CDR3 contains 13 residues. In germline, CDR1 is SQVTM, CDR2 ANQGSEA. V was clipped by 4 bases and J by 6 bases, with 14 bases between them. Using unique molecular identifiers, the investigators prepared the TCRbeta library. TCRdb re-derived calls from the PCR reads in MiXCR, one entry per CDR3 protein. The data show some 590,000 distinct CDR3 sequences, about 10% seen once. This rearrangement joins TRBV29-1 to TRBJ2-3; D remains ambiguous. This TCR came from a human donor who donated a stem cell graft to a child with acute myeloid leukemia. Here the sequenced sample was PBMCs from the stem cell graft donor, taken from the stem cell graft. CDR3 DNA sequence: TGCAGCGTTGTAAAGGACCATCGGGATACGCAGTATTTT. Translating it yields CSVVKDHRDTQYF.